Presented here are 32 T cell receptor beta chains from one specimen sequenced in a study of T cells after yellow fever vaccination. One entry per CDR3 protein results from TCRdb running MiXCR on the 5' RACE reads. This table has 550,000 or so distinct CDR3 sequences, under 25% appearing once. The source was PBMCs, collected 15 days after the yellow fever booster vaccination. These receptors were collected from a man aged 25-45 years who received the YFV17D yellow fever vaccine.

The CDR3 region is CSVGRSTALEPQETQYF. In DNA, the CDR3 is TGCAGCGTTGGACGCTCGACGGCTCTAGAGCCCCAAGAGACCCAGTACTTC. The chain employs TRBV29-1 and TRBJ2-5; D call uncertain. V dropped 4 bases and J dropped 1 base, with 22 bases sitting between them. The CDR3 is made up of 17 amino acids. CDR1 is SQVTM, CDR2 ANQGSEA, per germline. The full variable domain, with the rest looked up from reference TRBV29-1 and TRBJ2-5, is SAVISQKPSRDICQRGTSLTIQCQVDSQVTMMFWYRQQPGQSLTLIATANQGSEATYESGFVIDKFPISRPNLTFSTLTVSNMSPEDSSIYLCSVGRSTALEPQETQYFGPGTRLLVL.

V is TRBV27 and J is TRBJ2-5; D is undetermined. Per the germline V gene, CDR1 is MNHEY and CDR2 is SMNVEV (reference sequence). The CDR3 covers 13 residues. V was pared by 2 bases and J by 5 bases, with 9 bases between. The CDR3 DNA is TGTGCCAGCAGTTTAATAGTATCGGAGACCCAGTACTTC. It specifies CASSLIVSETQYF.

This chain connects TRBV29-1 to TRBJ1-2, with no clear D. V gave up 2 bases and J gave up 3 bases, with 10 bases separating them. The CDR3 extends over 13 amino acids. The germline V gene encodes CDR1 SQVTM and CDR2 ANQGSEA. CDR3 region: CSVEIGGDYGYTF. DNA for the CDR3: TGCAGCGTTGAAATTGGCGGGGACTATGGCTACACCTTC.

The sample holds a few counts of this clonotype. This sequence joins TRBV12-3 or TRBV12-4 and TRBJ2-7; 11 bases fit TRBD2. This CDR3 region has 14 residues. Losses at the gene ends were 6 bases for V and 3 bases for J; bases not matched to a gene: 4. CDR3 DNA: TGTGCCAGCAGACTGACTAGCGGGAACTACGAGCAGTACTTC. This encodes CASRLTSGNYEQYF.

This clonotype has at least ten counts. This chain links TRBV28 with TRBJ2-5; D gene uncertain. The CDR3 is made up of 10 amino acids. V was shortened by 5 bases and J by 3 bases, with 1 base between the two germline ends. Germline loops: CDR1 MDHEN, CDR2 SYDVKM. The CDR3 reads CASSKETQYF. In DNA form, the CDR3 reads TGTGCCAGCAGTAAAGAGACCCAGTACTTC.

The chain employs TRBV19 and TRBJ2-6; D assignment may be TRBD1 or TRBD2 (5 bases each). CDR3 length equals 18 residues. With 5 bases removed from V and 0 bases from J, the gap between germline ends came to 17 bases. Germline CDR1 reads LNHDA; CDR2 reads SQIVND (reference sequence). The CDR3 region is CASSRGRGSASGANVLTF. The CDR3 DNA sequence: TGTGCCAGTAGTCGGGGACGGGGATCCGCCTCTGGGGCCAACGTCCTGACTTTC.

V and J are TRBV5-1 and TRBJ2-1; TRBD2 matches 10 bases. The J segment lost 0 bases and the V segment lost 6 bases, leaving 3 bases of the junction unmatched. The CDR3 length is 15 residues. Germline assignment: CDR1 SGHRS and CDR2 YFSETQ. The CDR3 loop reads CASKTSGRSYNEQFF. For the CDR3, the DNA is TGCGCCAGCAAGACTAGCGGGCGCTCCTACAATGAGCAGTTCTTC.

The V call is TRBV27, the J call TRBJ1-1; 7 bases are a match to TRBD1. Germline trimming cut 10 bases from V and 0 bases from J; bases unmatched to any gene: 11. Germline CDR1 MNHEY, CDR2 SMNVEV (reference sequence). The CDR3 runs to 15 residues. CDR3 in amino acids: CATSPVDRMNTEAFF. As DNA, the CDR3 is TGTGCCACCTCACCCGTGGACAGGATGAACACTGAAGCTTTCTTT.

This clonotype has only a few counts. The chain employs TRBV11-2 and TRBJ2-1; D is ambiguous. Trimming stripped 5 bases from V and 2 bases from J, with 19 bases between. CDR3 length: 17 amino acids. Germline CDR1 is SGHAT and CDR2 is FQNNGV. The chain's CDR3 is CASSARPYGKAYNEQFF. The CDR3 coding sequence is TGTGCCAGCAGCGCTCGTCCTTACGGAAAAGCCTACAATGAGCAGTTCTTC.

The V call is TRBV24-1, the J call TRBJ2-1; D is undetermined. Per the germline V gene, CDR1 is KGHDR and CDR2 is SFDVKD. Trimming removed 4 bases at V and 10 bases at J, with 13 bases between. The CDR3 runs to 13 residues. The CDR3: CATSEYASAEQFF. Here the CDR3 DNA reads TGTGCCACCAGTGAGTACGCAAGTGCGGAGCAGTTCTTC.

This clonotype has only a few counts. This chain uses TRBV3-1 with TRBJ1-1; D remains unclear. There are 13 residues in the CDR3. Deletions cut 4 bases from V and 7 bases from J, with 13 bases between. Germline CDR1 is LGHDT and CDR2 is YNNKEL (reference sequence). The CDR3 nucleotides are TGTGCCAGCAGCCCCTCAACTGGCGGTGAAGCTTTCTTT. Translation gives CASSPSTGGEAFF.

The genes are TRBV20-1 and TRBJ2-7; no clear D gene. Trimming pared 3 bases from V and 0 bases from J, leaving 9 bases between. The CDR3 extends over 13 amino acids. Germline V lookup: CDR1 DFQATT, CDR2 SNEGSKA (reference sequence). CDR3 nucleotides: TGCAGTGCTAGTAAGGACGCCTCCTACGAGCAGTACTTC. It yields the protein CSASKDASYEQYF.

This clonotype has ten or more counts. The J gene is TRBJ1-5, the V gene TRBV12-3 or TRBV12-4; D possibly corresponds to TRBD1 (5 bases). The CDR3 extends over 13 amino acids. Trimming took 6 bases from V and 6 from J, leaving 12 bases between them. This chain's CDR3 is CASSTPGSQPQHF. DNA of the CDR3: TGTGCCAGCAGCACACCAGGGTCTCAGCCCCAGCATTTT.

About this clonotype: Given a much more abundant clone one base away, this may be a read error. This chain uses TRBV5-1 with TRBJ2-7; 10 nucleotides match TRBD1. From germline, CDR1 is SGHRS and CDR2 YFSETQ. The CDR3 is made up of 15 amino acids. Trimming took 4 bases from V and 3 from J; bases not matched to a gene: 7. CDR3 residues: CASSHPGTGDYEQYF. CDR3 DNA: TGCGCCAGCAGCCATCCCGGGACAGGGGACTACGAGCAGTACTTC.

This clonotype showed up many times. This chain uses TRBV5-4 with TRBJ2-1; 8 positions match TRBD2. Germline loops: CDR1 SGHNT, CDR2 YYREEE (reference sequence). The CDR3 spans 15 residues. J was trimmed by 0 bases and V by 5 bases; bases with no gene match: 4. This CDR3 is CASRIGTSSYNEQFF. The CDR3 region has the DNA TGTGCCAGCAGGATCGGGACTAGCTCCTACAATGAGCAGTTCTTC.

The chain employs TRBV29-1 and TRBJ2-2; 12 nucleotides align to TRBD2. The CDR3 has 16 residues. The germline V gene encodes CDR1 SQVTM and CDR2 ANQGSEA. The trim removed 5 bases at V and 2 bases at J, leaving 6 bases unmatched. The CDR3 sequence: CSVHGLAGLNTGELFF. The CDR3 DNA follows: TGCAGCGTTCACGGACTAGCGGGACTCAACACCGGGGAGCTGTTTTTT.

The J gene is TRBJ2-1, the V gene TRBV24-1, with 7 positions matching TRBD2. J gave up 6 bases and V 1 base, and 8 bases lay outside the gene matches. This CDR3 is built from 16 residues. CDR1 and CDR2 (germline): KGHDR, SFDVKD. This chain's CDR3 is CATSDLPGGAGNEQFF. As DNA, the CDR3 is TGTGCCACCAGTGATTTACCGGGAGGAGCGGGCAATGAGCAGTTCTTC.

The gene calls are TRBV15 and TRBJ2-1; 14 bases map to TRBD2. V gave up 8 bases and J gave up 8 bases; unmatched junction bases: 5. Germline V CDR1 and CDR2: LNHNV, YYDKDF (reference sequence). The CDR3 has 14 amino acids. CDR3 DNA sequence: TGTGCCACCGGGACTAGCGGGAGTATGGATGAGCAGTTCTTC. Translating gives CATGTSGSMDEQFF.

The gene calls are TRBV20-1 and TRBJ2-3, with TRBD2 matching over 14 bases. The germline gives CDR1 DFQATT, CDR2 SNEGSKA (reference sequence). The V and J ends lost 3 bases and 5 bases, in that order; junction bases with no gene match: 7. The CDR3 has 16 amino acids. The CDR3 sequence: CSASGRLAGGVDTQYF. The CDR3 DNA reads TGCAGTGCTAGTGGACGACTAGCGGGAGGGGTAGATACGCAGTATTTT.

This chain links TRBV6-6 with TRBJ2-7; 9 nucleotides line up with TRBD2. The CDR3 is 13 amino acids. Germline assignment: CDR1 MNHNY and CDR2 SVGAGI (reference sequence). Losses at the gene ends were 5 bases for V and 4 bases for J; bases not matched to a gene: 3. CDR3 bases: TGTGCCAGCAGTCATAGCGGGAGTTACGAGCAGTACTTC. It translates to CASSHSGSYEQYF.

The chain links TRBV7-9 to TRBJ1-1; no clear D. Trimming left V 5 bases short and J 11 bases short, with 15 bases between. Germline V gene lookup returns CDR1 SEHNR and CDR2 FQNEAQ (reference sequence). The CDR3 consists of 12 residues. This CDR3 is CASSRDGLWAFF. For the CDR3, the DNA is TGTGCCAGCAGCAGAGACGGGTTATGGGCTTTCTTT.

This chain links TRBV7-3 with TRBJ2-2, with 8 bases fitting TRBD2. Germline values: CDR1 SGHTA, CDR2 FQGTGA. The CDR3 contains 18 residues. V trimming: 5 bases; J trimming: 0 bases; junction bases outside the gene matches: 11. Written as DNA, the CDR3 is TGTGCCAGCAGCAATGGGCTAGCGGGTACCGCGAACACCGGGGAGCTGTTTTTT. Protein sequence: CASSNGLAGTANTGELFF.

The rearrangement joins TRBV15 to TRBJ2-3; 8 bases match TRBD2. With V trimmed by 0 bases and J by 5 bases, 7 bases remained unmatched. CDR1 is LNHNV and CDR2 is YYDKDF in the germline V gene (reference sequence). This CDR3 contains 16 residues. CDR3 coding DNA: TGTGCCACCAGCAGAGACGGGAGGGCCATCGGAGATACGCAGTATTTT. Protein product: CATSRDGRAIGDTQYF.

This clonotype occurred a few times. The chain carries TRBV11-2 and TRBJ2-1; a weak D match, TRBD1 (7 bases). CDR1 and CDR2 from the germline V gene are SGHAT and FQNNGV. This CDR3 has 16 residues. Trimming cost V 0 bases and J 10 bases, with 19 bases left between them. The DNA of the CDR3 is TGTGCCAGCAGCTTAGATCACCGCGGGACAGCCCTAGAGCAGTTCTTC. It codes for CASSLDHRGTALEQFF. The full variable domain, completed using reference TRBV11-2 and TRBJ2-1, is EAGVAQSPRYKIIEKRQSVAFWCNPISGHATLYWYQQILGQGPKLLIQFQNNGVVDDSQLPKDRFSAERLKGVDSTLKIQPAKLEDSAVYLCASSLDHRGTALEQFFGPGTRLTVL.

This chain connects TRBV3-1 to TRBJ2-7; D may be TRBD1 or TRBD2 (5 bases each). Germline values: CDR1 LGHDT, CDR2 YNNKEL (reference sequence). V was shortened by 4 bases and J by 3 bases, with 19 bases between the two germline ends. CDR3 length: 16 residues. In DNA, the CDR3 is TGTGCCAGCAGCCGACTCCAGGGACGGGGAAACTACGAGCAGTACTTC. The encoded protein is CASSRLQGRGNYEQYF.

The chain combines TRBV25-1 with TRBJ2-3; no clear D. With 0 bases removed from V and 5 bases from J, the gap between germline ends came to 9 bases. The CDR3 is 14 amino acids. CDR1 is MGHDK and CDR2 is SYGVNS in the germline V gene. The CDR3 nucleotides are TGTGCCAGCAGTGAATACCGTTTGCGAGATACGCAGTATTTT. Its translation: CASSEYRLRDTQYF.

This chain links TRBV13 with TRBJ2-1; D is unresolved. CDR1 and CDR2 (germline): PRHDT, FYEKMQ (reference sequence). V gave up 4 bases and J gave up 9 bases, with 19 bases separating them. The CDR3 is 15 amino acids. This chain's CDR3 is CASSSGPRGASEQFF. The CDR3 bases are TGTGCCAGCAGCTCCGGACCTCGAGGCGCTAGTGAGCAGTTCTTC.

This clonotype has more than one count but fewer than ten. The V call is TRBV27, the J call TRBJ2-1; 8 nucleotides align to TRBD1. The CDR3 consists of 16 residues. The V and J ends lost 8 bases and 0 bases, in that order; junction bases with no gene match: 9. CDR1 is MNHEY, CDR2 SMNVEV, per germline (reference sequence). The CDR3 bases are TGTGCCAGCCGTCCAGGGGGCGGATTCTCCTACAATGAGCAGTTCTTC. It is translated as CASRPGGGFSYNEQFF.

The genes are TRBV15 and TRBJ2-5; 10 nucleotides agree with TRBD2. This CDR3 is built from 15 residues. Germline V lookup: CDR1 LNHNV, CDR2 YYDKDF (reference sequence). The junction had 4 bases not matched to a gene; V was cut back by 1 base and J by 5 bases. CDR3 DNA: TGTGCCACCAGCAGAGGTACTAGCGGGAAGGAGACCCAGTACTTC. Protein: CATSRGTSGKETQYF.

The sample holds a few counts of this clonotype. The chain joins TRBV23-1 to TRBJ2-1, with 7 bases aligning to TRBD2. TRBV23-1 carries the ORF label, with uncertain function. The CDR3 sequence is 16 residues long. V shed 0 bases and J 1 base; nucleotides not matched to a gene: 3. CDR3 nucleotides: TGCGCCAGCAGTCAATCGGGCGGGAGTTCCTACAATGAGCAGTTCTTC. Translated: CASSQSGGSSYNEQFF.

The chain is built from TRBV7-2 and TRBJ2-7; 9 bases line up with TRBD2. The CDR3 has 14 residues. V shed 4 bases and J 4 bases; nucleotides not matched to a gene: 5. The V gene's germline CDR1 is SGHTA and CDR2 FQGNSA. CDR3 in DNA: TGTGCCAGCAGCTACGCGGGAGGGCCTTACGAGCAGTACTTC. Translating gives CASSYAGGPYEQYF.

The genes are TRBV4-2 and TRBJ2-3; a weak D match, TRBD2 (5 bases). CDR1 and CDR2 (germline): LGHNA, YNFKEQ. V gave up 0 bases and J gave up 10 bases, with 8 bases separating them. The length of the CDR3 is 12 residues. The DNA of the CDR3 is TGTGCCAGCAGCCAAGACGTCGGGGCGCAGTATTTT. Translating it yields CASSQDVGAQYF.